This T cell receptor beta chain originates from a study of T and B cells in COVID-19 patients. Findings of the study overall: Patients with COVID-19 reportedly showed strongly skewed T cell receptor beta variable and joining gene usage.

BIOMED2 TRB-A/B primer pools were used in multiplex TRB PCR. TCRdb fed the multiplex PCR reads into MiXCR, producing one record per CDR3 protein. Here the sample spans around 5,200 distinct CDR3 sequences, about 20% being singletons. From blood, about 240-550 ng of genomic DNA served as TRB template. This clonotype showed up many times. The antigen is undetermined. Sequenced material: blood. The receptor was isolated from a human donor who had recovered from COVID-19.

The CDR3 DNA sequence: TGTGCCATCAGAGGGGGCCGAACGGAGACCCAGTACTTC. It specifies CAIRGGRTETQYF. This sequence joins TRBV10-3 and TRBJ2-5; 7 bases are a match to TRBD1. The CDR3 contains 13 residues. The germline gives CDR1 ENHRY, CDR2 SYGVKD. Trimming cost V 6 bases and J 5 bases; bases outside gene matches: 6.